These 15 T cell receptor beta chains were all obtained from the same sample, sequenced in a study of identical twins. TCRdb used MiXCR to reprocess the 5' RACE reads, holding one entry per CDR3 protein. The sample has hundreds of thousands of distinct CDR3 sequences; approximately 13% are singletons. These data were also filed under a second study, of yellow fever vaccine responses in identical twins.

Sequenced input: CD8+ T cells sorted from blood. The receptors originated from a woman aged 18-35 years in good health.

This clonotype was detected many times. The chain uses TRBV4-1 and TRBJ2-1, with D possibly matching TRBD1 (5 bases). V shed 6 bases and J shed 4 bases, with 10 bases lying between them. Germline values: CDR1 MGHRA, CDR2 YSYEKL. The CDR3 has 13 residues. CDR3 in amino acids: CASRRTSYNEQFF. In nucleotides, the CDR3 is TGCGCCAGCAGACGGACATCGTACAATGAGCAGTTCTTC.

The chain links TRBV27 to TRBJ2-1; D is unclear. The length of the CDR3 is 16 residues. Germline assignment: CDR1 MNHEY and CDR2 SMNVEV (reference sequence). V was trimmed by 0 bases and J by 3 bases, leaving 12 bases between them. This chain's CDR3 is CASSLSGRSLYNEQFF. The DNA for the CDR3 is TGTGCCAGCAGTTTATCTGGGCGGTCCCTCTACAATGAGCAGTTCTTC.

The chain combines TRBV28 with TRBJ2-1; D might be TRBD1 or TRBD2, each matching 5 bases. V lost 3 bases and J lost 2, with 17 bases in between. The CDR3 is made up of 17 amino acids. Germline V gene sequence: CDR1 MDHEN, CDR2 SYDVKM. Written as DNA, the CDR3 is TGTGCCAGCAGTTTCCCACAGGAAGCGGAACCCTACAATGAGCAGTTCTTC. It is translated as CASSFPQEAEPYNEQFF.

The V and J genes are TRBV29-1 and TRBJ2-1; D could derive from TRBD1 or TRBD2 (5 bases each). Germline CDR1 reads SQVTM; CDR2 reads ANQGSEA. CDR3 size: 14 residues. Trimming took 6 bases from V and 7 from J, leaving 19 bases between them. CDR3 loop: CSVRGGRSGNEQFF. CDR3 in DNA: TGCAGCGTACGGGGCGGGCGAAGTGGGAATGAGCAGTTCTTC.

This clonotype was seen at least ten times. The genes are TRBV29-1 and TRBJ2-7, with 8 nucleotides matching TRBD1. CDR3 length: 12 residues. Losses at the gene ends were 4 bases for V and 7 bases for J; bases not matched to a gene: 6. The germline V gene has CDR1 SQVTM and CDR2 ANQGSEA. The CDR3 region has the DNA TGCAGCGTTGTGGGACAGGTTTCGGAGCAGTACTTC. This encodes CSVVGQVSEQYF.

This clonotype appeared a few times. V usage is TRBV4-1 and J usage is TRBJ2-7; no clear D gene. The length of the CDR3 is 13 residues. Trimming pared 3 bases from V and 3 bases from J, leaving 9 bases between. Germline V gene data show CDR1 as MGHRA and CDR2 as YSYEKL. CDR3 in amino acids: CASSQRQNYEQYF. The CDR3 DNA reads as TGCGCCAGCAGCCAGCGGCAGAACTACGAGCAGTACTTC.

This rearrangement joins TRBV12-3 or TRBV12-4 to TRBJ1-2; TRBD1 might be the D (5 bases). V was shortened by 3 bases and J by 6 bases, with 20 bases between the two germline ends. This CDR3 spans 16 amino acids. Here the CDR3 DNA reads TGTGCCAGCAGTTTTAAGGGGACCCTTAAAATTCATGGCTACACCTTC. Its translation is CASSFKGTLKIHGYTF.

In its sample, this clonotype was seen a few times. V gene TRBV20-1 combines with J gene TRBJ2-5; 10 positions agree with TRBD2. V trimming: 4 bases; J trimming: 4 bases; junction bases outside the gene matches: 9. This CDR3 contains 15 residues. CDR1 is DFQATT and CDR2 is SNEGSKA in the germline V gene (reference sequence). The chain's CDR3 is CSATLAGGLGETQYF. In nucleotides, the CDR3 is TGCAGTGCTACTTTAGCGGGGGGTTTGGGAGAGACCCAGTACTTC.

CDR3 nucleotides: TGTGCCACCAGCAGAGACCGATTCAGTTCCGGGACAGCATACAATGAGCAGTTCTTC. Amino acid sequence: CATSRDRFSSGTAYNEQFF. The genes are TRBV15 and TRBJ2-1; 7 positions agree with TRBD1. Germline CDR1 is LNHNV and CDR2 is YYDKDF (reference sequence). After removal of 0 bases from V and 4 bases from J, the junction contained 15 bases not matched to a gene. The CDR3 contains 19 residues. Based on the CDR3 plus reference TRBV15 and TRBJ2-1, the full variable domain is DAMVIQNPRYQVTQFGKPVTLSCSQTLNHNVMYWYQQKSSQAPKLLFHYYDKDFNNEADTPDNFQSRRPNTSFCFLDIRSPGLGDTAMYLCATSRDRFSSGTAYNEQFFGPGTRLTVL.

This clonotype has more than one count but fewer than ten. The chain links TRBV9 to TRBJ2-2; the D is unclear. Deletions cut 0 bases from V and 3 bases from J, with 9 bases between. The CDR3 spans 15 residues. Germline lookup yields CDR1 SGDLS and CDR2 YYNGEE. The CDR3: CASSVDGPHTGELFF. The CDR3 bases are TGTGCCAGCAGCGTAGACGGCCCCCACACCGGGGAGCTGTTTTTT.

This clonotype appeared a few times. J is TRBJ2-7 and V is TRBV20-1; D gene unclear. Germline loops: CDR1 DFQATT, CDR2 SNEGSKA (reference sequence). The V gene lost 0 bases and the J gene lost 4 bases, with 19 bases spanning the gap. This CDR3 contains 16 residues. This CDR3 is CSARDNDEGYAYEQYV. CDR3 DNA sequence: TGCAGTGCTAGAGATAATGATGAAGGGTACGCGTACGAGCAGTACGTC.

Only a few counts were recorded for this clonotype. The chain recombines TRBV27 with TRBJ2-7; 9 positions agree with TRBD2. Germline CDR1 is MNHEY and CDR2 is SMNVEV (reference sequence). V shed 3 bases, J shed 4 bases, and the junction held 7 bases outside the gene matches. The CDR3 has 15 residues. The CDR3 is CASSLSGRLRYEQYF. CDR3 DNA: TGTGCCAGCAGTTTGAGCGGGAGGCTACGGTACGAGCAGTACTTC.

The chain combines TRBV12-5 with TRBJ1-5, with 7 bases matching TRBD1. The germline V gene has CDR1 LGHNT and CDR2 FRNRAP. V was pared by 2 bases and J by 7 bases, with 11 bases of the junction left unmatched. The CDR3 is 16 residues long. As DNA, the CDR3 is TGTGCTAGTGGTTTGATGAGACAGGGATCGGGACAGCCCCAGCATTTT. Encoded protein: CASGLMRQGSGQPQHF.

The gene calls are TRBV27 and TRBJ2-2; D perhaps matches TRBD2 (5 bases). Trimming pared 3 bases from V and 1 base from J, leaving 9 bases between. The germline V gene encodes CDR1 MNHEY and CDR2 SMNVEV (reference sequence). The length of the CDR3 is 15 residues. For the CDR3, the DNA is TGTGCCAGCAGTTTTACCGCGGGGAACACCGGGGAGCTGTTTTTT. Translating it yields CASSFTAGNTGELFF.

This clonotype has just a few counts. The V call is TRBV27, the J call TRBJ2-3, with D hard to call. The V and J ends lost 8 bases and 3 bases respectively, with 12 bases between them. From germline, CDR1 is MNHEY and CDR2 SMNVEV (reference sequence). The CDR3 is 13 residues long. The CDR3, as DNA: TGTGCCAGCGGATCCCTCGGGACAGATACGCAGTATTTT. Its translation is CASGSLGTDTQYF.